Described below is a single TCR beta chain sequence and its context. The antigen remains unidentified. This specimen comes from a study of cytomegalovirus exposure and HLA in healthy donors. Study outcomes and limitations: Later on, a genetic analysis was performed. It linked a missense variant in DCLRE1C with V- and J-gene trimming of TCR beta. Certain sequence variants were highly shared and formed a cluster, and this cluster was likely a sequencing artifact.

The study ran its PCR with 60 Vbeta and 13 Jbeta primers. How the authors handled the data: About 11 million shared chains were among the 60 million to 80 million unique TCR beta chains that a later analysis counted. Method: immunoSEQ multiplex PCR; TCRdb's copy keeps in-frame clones and lacks some. V and J calls and clone size are those listed in that table; D and trimming were worked out from the DNA. The sample shows more than 200,000 clones, roughly 82% of them seen only once. Germline V gene data show CDR1 as SQVTM and CDR2 as ANQGSEA. The CDR3 contains 12 residues. V dropped 7 bases and J dropped 4 bases, with 11 bases sitting between them.

This sequence was found in a man aged 40-49 years in good health and CMV-seropositive. The chain is built from TRBV29-1 and TRBJ2-1; the D is unclear. Material: PBMCs. The CDR3 DNA follows: TGCAGCGGCACTTCTCCATACAATGAGCAGTTCTTC. It codes for CSGTSPYNEQFF.